What follows is one T cell receptor (beta chain) and its context. Its antigen is unidentified. Amplified regions were TCR beta CDR3 sequences from RNA transcripts. TCR CDR3 underwent first-round RT-PCR with the HTBI primer set. Each CDR3 protein is one row after TCRdb ran MiXCR on the multiplex PCR reads. The table shows approximately 560,000 distinct CDR3 sequences, with around 14% occurring only once. These patients, aged 18 to 65, had recently diagnosed hyperthyroidism lasting under 2 months. Based on clinical symptoms, serum thyroxine and TRAb, thyroid ultrasound and orbital computed tomography, diagnoses were reached. This entry is derived from a study of T cells in Graves' hyperthyroidism and ophthalmopathy. This CDR3 comprises 17 residues. From germline, CDR1 is LGHNA and CDR2 YSLEER. The germline V and J ends were trimmed by 0 bases and 0 bases, with 9 bases remaining between them. Findings and caveats of the study: The majority of expanded thyroid clonotypes above 0.001 also appeared in blood.

The J gene is TRBJ2-6, the V gene TRBV4-3; D possibly matches TRBD1 or TRBD2 (5 bases each). The sequence was obtained from a woman aged 25 to 39 with Graves' hyperthyroidism. What was sequenced was blood. The chain's CDR3 is CASSQDRDPSGANVLTF. CDR3 bases: TGCGCCAGCAGCCAAGACCGGGACCCCTCTGGGGCCAACGTCCTGACTTTC.